These 29 T cell receptor beta chains originate from one sample sequenced in a study of response to subunit inactivated influenza vaccine. Each CDR3 protein gets one entry after TCRdb re-called the RT-PCR reads with MiXCR. The repertoire holds roughly 650,000 distinct CDR3 sequences, with around 16% as singletons. Sample: PBMCs from blood, taken less than 13 days after vaccination. The receptors here all came from a man aged 50 to 59 who received an inactivated influenza vaccine.

This chain uses TRBV20-1 with TRBJ2-5; D might be TRBD1 (7 bases). CDR3 length: 16 amino acids. V was clipped by 0 bases and J by 3 bases, with 17 bases between them. CDR1 is DFQATT, CDR2 SNEGSKA, per germline (reference sequence). This CDR3 is CSARDAGPGGKETQYF. CDR3 DNA sequence: TGCAGTGCTAGAGATGCGGGGCCAGGGGGAAAAGAGACCCAGTACTTC.

This clonotype was recorded a few times. V gene TRBV11-2 combines with J gene TRBJ2-7, with D perhaps matching TRBD2 (6 bases). Germline V gene data show CDR1 as SGHAT and CDR2 as FQNNGV. Trimming shortened V by 5 bases and J by 7 bases, and 15 bases separated the two germline ends. There are 13 residues in the CDR3. The CDR3 region has the DNA TGTGCCAGCAGCCCAAGTTATGGGGGGGAGCAGTACTTC. This sequence encodes CASSPSYGGEQYF.

The genes are TRBV20-1 and TRBJ2-2; TRBD2 agrees at 10 bases. V was clipped by 6 bases and J by 4 bases; unmatched bases: 8. Germline V gene sequence: CDR1 DFQATT, CDR2 SNEGSKA (reference sequence). The CDR3 is 15 residues long. The CDR3 DNA reads as TGCAGTGCCCCCCCCCGGACTAGCGGCACCGGGGAGCTGTTTTTT. Residues: CSAPPRTSGTGELFF.

This clonotype was recorded a few times. V gene TRBV7-9 combines with J gene TRBJ2-5; 11 positions match TRBD1. Germline-derived CDR1 and CDR2 are SEHNR and FQNEAQ (reference sequence). V lost 3 bases, J lost 5 bases, and 5 bases stayed unmatched. This CDR3 contains 15 residues. The CDR3, as DNA: TGTGCCAGCAGCTTTTGGACAGGGGGCGATGAGACCCAGTACTTC. This gives the protein CASSFWTGGDETQYF. Full variable domain (outside the CDR3, taken from reference TRBV7-9 and TRBJ2-5): DTGVSQNPRHKITKRGQNVTFRCDPISEHNRLYWYRQTLGQGPEFLTYFQNEAQLEKSRLLSDRFSAERPKGSFSTLEIQRTEQGDSAMYLCASSFWTGGDETQYFGPGTRLLVL.

Only a few counts were recorded for this clonotype. The J gene is TRBJ2-3, the V gene TRBV4-3; 7 nucleotides agree with TRBD2. This CDR3 is built from 14 residues. J gave up 10 bases and V 1 base, and 8 bases lay outside the gene matches. Germline V gene sequence: CDR1 LGHNA, CDR2 YSLEER. The CDR3 nucleotides read TGCGCCAGCAGCCAAGGGACTAGGCGAGGGGCGCAGTATTTT. Its protein is CASSQGTRRGAQYF.

This chain joins TRBV29-1 and TRBJ2-2, with TRBD1 matching 8 bases. V lost 7 bases and J lost 8; bases outside the gene matches: 15. CDR3 size: 15 residues. Germline CDR1 reads SQVTM; CDR2 reads ANQGSEA. DNA of the CDR3: TGCAGCGCCGACTCAGGGGGCGGATCTTTGGGGGAGCTGTTTTTT. Its protein is CSADSGGGSLGELFF.

This clonotype showed up many times. The rearrangement links TRBV9 to TRBJ2-1; maybe TRBD2 (5 bases). Germline loops: CDR1 SGDLS, CDR2 YYNGEE. Trimming stripped 1 base from V and 7 bases from J, with 12 bases between. The CDR3 is made up of 14 amino acids. Here the CDR3 reads CASSVTSRWNEQFF. The CDR3 DNA is TGTGCCAGCAGCGTAACTAGTAGGTGGAATGAGCAGTTCTTC.

This clonotype was found a few times. V usage is TRBV12-3 or TRBV12-4 and J usage is TRBJ2-7; 7 bases match TRBD2. The CDR3 spans 11 residues. The J segment lost 2 bases and the V segment lost 8 bases, leaving 0 bases of the junction unmatched. As DNA, the CDR3 is TGTGCCAGCGCGGGGGCCTACGAGCAGTACTTC. As protein: CASAGAYEQYF.

This clonotype showed up many times. The chain joins TRBV6-2 or TRBV6-3 to TRBJ2-1; 7 nucleotides line up with TRBD2. With V trimmed by 6 bases and J by 10 bases, 12 bases remained unmatched. The CDR3 spans 14 residues. Germline V gives CDR1 MNHEY, CDR2 SVGEGT. The CDR3 nucleotides read TGTGCCAGCAGCCCCACAGTAGCGGGCGTGGAGCAGTTCTTC. Amino acids: CASSPTVAGVEQFF.

This clonotype showed up many times. The V and J genes are TRBV12-3 or TRBV12-4 and TRBJ2-7; D is unresolved. Between the trimmed V and J ends, which lost 4 bases and 5 bases, there was a span of 9 bases. The length of the CDR3 is 12 residues. The CDR3 DNA reads TGTGCCAGCAGTTCTGGCGCCCACGAGCAGTACTTC. Amino acid sequence: CASSSGAHEQYF.

This clonotype was counted a few times. V usage is TRBV6-2 or TRBV6-3 and J usage is TRBJ2-1, with D possibly TRBD2 on 6 matching bases. V dropped 7 bases and J dropped 5 bases, with 15 bases sitting between them. Looked up from germline, CDR1 is MNHEY and CDR2 is SVGEGT. There are 14 residues in the CDR3. This CDR3 reads CASTRIAVDNEQFF. CDR3 bases: TGTGCCAGCACCCGAATAGCGGTAGACAATGAGCAGTTCTTC.

This clonotype was seen only a few times. The chain has TRBV20-1 and TRBJ1-1, with D tentatively TRBD1 (6 bases). CDR1 DFQATT and CDR2 SNEGSKA come from the germline V gene (reference sequence). The V gene lost 5 bases and the J gene lost 1 base, with 17 bases spanning the gap. The CDR3 consists of 15 residues. The CDR3 coding sequence is TGCAGTGCTGGCCCACAGGGCTTGTGGAACACTGAAGCTTTCTTT. Its protein product is CSAGPQGLWNTEAFF.

This chain uses TRBV5-1 with TRBJ2-1, with 7 bases aligning to TRBD2. Looked up from germline, CDR1 is SGHRS and CDR2 is YFSETQ. The CDR3 consists of 15 residues. J was trimmed by 7 bases and V by 7 bases; bases with no gene match: 14. The CDR3 bases are TGCGCCAGCGGGCCTTTGGACGGGAGGAAAAATGAGCAGTTCTTC. Protein sequence: CASGPLDGRKNEQFF.

This chain joins TRBV6-2 or TRBV6-3 and TRBJ2-3; D remains unclear. Germline assignment: CDR1 MNHEY and CDR2 SVGEGT. Trimming cost V 0 bases and J 6 bases, with 13 bases left between them. The CDR3 is 15 residues long. In nucleotides, the CDR3 is TGTGCCAGCAGTTACTCTGGGCTAGTTTTCGATACGCAGTATTTT. It specifies CASSYSGLVFDTQYF.

The V call is TRBV11-2, the J call TRBJ2-7, with D perhaps matching TRBD2 (6 bases). Germline V lookup: CDR1 SGHAT, CDR2 FQNNGV. The V gene lost 1 base and the J gene lost 0 bases, with 10 bases spanning the gap. The CDR3 is made up of 15 amino acids. The CDR3 loop is CASSLAGRYSYEQYF. CDR3 nucleotide sequence: TGTGCCAGCAGCTTAGCCGGGAGATACTCCTACGAGCAGTACTTC. Based on the CDR3 plus reference TRBV11-2 and TRBJ2-7, the full variable domain is EAGVAQSPRYKIIEKRQSVAFWCNPISGHATLYWYQQILGQGPKLLIQFQNNGVVDDSQLPKDRFSAERLKGVDSTLKIQPAKLEDSAVYLCASSLAGRYSYEQYFGPGTRLTVT.

In this sample, this clonotype turned up many times. The V gene is TRBV5-1, the J gene TRBJ2-3, with 16 bases identical to TRBD2. Trimming removed 1 base from V and 4 bases from J; junction bases left unmatched: 3. The V gene's germline CDR1 is SGHRS and CDR2 YFSETQ. The CDR3 is made up of 17 amino acids. In DNA form, the CDR3 reads TGCGCCAGCAGCTTGACGGGACTAGCGGGAGGGTCAGATACGCAGTATTTT. This translates into CASSLTGLAGGSDTQYF.

This clonotype turned up a few times. The V gene is TRBV4-2, the J gene TRBJ2-1; D remains unclear. Germline V gene data show CDR1 as LGHNA and CDR2 as YNFKEQ. The CDR3 sequence is 13 residues long. The V end was cut by 0 bases, the J end by 8 bases, with 8 bases between. This CDR3 is CASSQDLRDEQFF. DNA of the CDR3: TGTGCCAGCAGCCAAGATCTTAGGGATGAGCAGTTCTTC.

This clonotype was counted a few times. The J gene is TRBJ2-6, the V gene TRBV29-1; D is uncertain. The CDR3 has 12 amino acids. V was cut by 3 bases and J by 3 bases, with 3 bases left in between. Germline CDR1 SQVTM, CDR2 ANQGSEA. DNA of the CDR3: TGCAGCGTTGAGGGTGGGGCCAACGTCCTGACTTTC. It encodes CSVEGGANVLTF.

The chain joins TRBV4-3 to TRBJ2-7, with D possibly being TRBD1 (5 bases). The CDR3 spans 16 residues. The V gene's germline CDR1 is LGHNA and CDR2 YSLEER. V lost 0 bases, J lost 4 bases, and 16 bases lay in between. CDR3 in amino acids: CASSQDTPGLTYEQYF. In DNA, the CDR3 is TGCGCCAGCAGCCAAGATACGCCAGGGCTAACGTACGAGCAGTACTTC.

The rearrangement uses TRBV20-1 and TRBJ2-7, with 9 bases that match TRBD2. The germline CDR1 and CDR2 sequences are DFQATT and SNEGSKA (reference sequence). V shed 0 bases and J 4 bases; nucleotides not matched to a gene: 10. The CDR3 extends over 16 amino acids. CDR3 loop: CSARDPRAGGPYEQYF. The CDR3, as DNA: TGCAGTGCTAGAGATCCTCGGGCGGGAGGGCCGTACGAGCAGTACTTC.

This clonotype was recorded a few times. The chain is built from TRBV20-1 and TRBJ2-1, with D maybe TRBD2 (5 bases). The germline gives CDR1 DFQATT, CDR2 SNEGSKA (reference sequence). CDR3 size: 14 residues. Trimming stripped 1 base from V and 10 bases from J, with 17 bases between. The CDR3 here is CSARGLANKGEQFF. The CDR3 coding sequence is TGCAGTGCTAGAGGCCTAGCTAACAAGGGCGAGCAGTTCTTC.

The V and J genes are TRBV7-2 and TRBJ2-3, with D possibly matching TRBD1 (6 bases). The CDR3 sequence is 15 residues long. Trimming left V 4 bases short and J 0 bases short, with 11 bases between. Germline V gene data show CDR1 as SGHTA and CDR2 as FQGNSA. CDR3 sequence reads: CASSSPGHSTDTQYF. The CDR3 DNA sequence: TGTGCCAGCAGCTCCCCGGGACATAGCACAGATACGCAGTATTTT.

This clonotype has only one observation. The CDR3 sequence is CASSQAGTSRGGTQYF. In DNA form, the CDR3 reads TGCGCCAGCAGCCAAGCCGGGACTAGTAGGGGCGGTACGCAGTATTTT. The rearrangement uses TRBV4-3 and TRBJ2-3, with TRBD2 matching over 8 bases. Germline lookup yields CDR1 LGHNA and CDR2 YSLEER. This CDR3 region has 16 residues. V lost 1 base, J lost 8 bases, and 11 bases stayed unmatched.

This clonotype was counted a single time. Since a much larger clone is just one base distant, this may be a read error. The CDR3 reads CASSLALRTSGTGELSF. CDR3 DNA: TGCGCCAGCAGCTTGGCACTCCGGACTAGCGGAACCGGGGAGCTGTCTTTT. The rearrangement links TRBV5-1 to TRBJ2-2, with 10 bases aligning to TRBD2. CDR1 is SGHRS, CDR2 YFSETQ, per germline. There are 17 residues in the CDR3.

This clonotype has more than one count but fewer than ten. An end of the junction differs from the germline gene, which may be a read error. The V and J genes are TRBV12-3 or TRBV12-4 and TRBJ2-3; 8 bases align to TRBD2. The CDR3 spans 14 residues. The CDR3 here is CASRLAGYTDTQYF. The CDR3, as DNA: TGTGCCAGCAGGTTAGCGGGGTACACAGATACGCAGTATTTT.

The chain links TRBV10-3 to TRBJ2-7; weak D call: TRBD2 (6 bases). The CDR3 contains 14 residues. Germline CDR1 is ENHRY and CDR2 is SYGVKD. V was pared by 6 bases and J by 7 bases, with 19 bases between. The CDR3 DNA reads TGTGCCATCAGGGGCTTGGCGGGGCTTGGGGAGCAGTACTTC. This encodes CAIRGLAGLGEQYF.

The J gene is TRBJ1-1, the V gene TRBV4-1; 9 bases agree with TRBD1. The CDR3 totals 17 residues. The V gene's germline CDR1 is MGHRA and CDR2 YSYEKL. V shed 4 bases and J 3 bases; nucleotides not matched to a gene: 12. The CDR3 is CASSLGTGIVRHTEAFF. CDR3 nucleotides: TGCGCCAGCAGCCTCGGGACAGGGATTGTAAGACACACTGAAGCTTTCTTT.

This clonotype was counted between two and nine times. This rearrangement joins TRBV20-1 to TRBJ2-1; D gene ambiguous. Germline V gives CDR1 DFQATT, CDR2 SNEGSKA (reference sequence). The CDR3 sequence is 8 residues long. The V gene lost 5 bases and the J gene lost 8 bases, with 1 base spanning the gap. CDR3 sequence (DNA): TGCAGTGCTTATGAGCAGTTCTTC. Its protein is CSAYEQFF.

This clonotype was picked up a small number of times. The V call is TRBV20-1, the J call TRBJ2-1, with D maybe TRBD1 (6 bases). V lost 5 bases to trimming and J lost 3 bases, with 23 bases between them. CDR3 length: 17 amino acids. The germline V gene encodes CDR1 DFQATT and CDR2 SNEGSKA (reference sequence). DNA of the CDR3: TGCAGTGCTCTGGGGGCGGGCGACGGCCGATTCTACAATGAGCAGTTCTTC. Protein: CSALGAGDGRFYNEQFF.